These 30 T cell receptor beta chains originate from one sample sequenced in a study of blood T cells in healthy people across ages. It was with a sample-barcoded 5' primer and a J-beta primer mix that a second PCR of roughly 7 to 11 cycles was run. A single record per CDR3 protein comes from TCRdb applying MiXCR to the 5' RACE reads. This table has about 570,000 distinct CDR3 sequences, roughly 29% appearing once. The material sequenced was blood. These receptors were taken from a woman aged 70 to 79 in good health.

This chain joins TRBV28 and TRBJ2-7; TRBD1 agrees at 7 bases. This CDR3 region has 13 residues. From germline, CDR1 is MDHEN and CDR2 SYDVKM. The V gene end was trimmed by 7 bases and the J gene end by 3 bases; junction bases not matched to a gene: 6. CDR3 residues: CASTRDRDYEQYF. The CDR3, as DNA: TGTGCCAGCACCCGCGACAGGGACTACGAGCAGTACTTC. Drawing the rest from reference TRBV28 and TRBJ2-7, the complete variable domain is DVKVTQSSRYLVKRTGEKVFLECVQDMDHENMFWYRQDPGLGLRLIYFSYDVKMKEKGDIPEGYSVSREKKERFSLILESASTNQTSMYLCASTRDRDYEQYFGPGTRLTVT.

The chain is built from TRBV6-5 and TRBJ1-1; 7 nucleotides match TRBD1. Unmatched junction bases numbered 11, after V lost 5 bases and J lost 11 bases. This CDR3 region has 13 residues. Germline V CDR1 and CDR2: MNHEY, SVGAGI. For the CDR3, the DNA is TGTGCCAGCAGTAACCCGACAGGGAGAGAGGCTTTCTTT. Protein: CASSNPTGREAFF.

V gene TRBV11-2 combines with J gene TRBJ1-3; the D is unclear. Germline V gene lookup returns CDR1 SGHAT and CDR2 FQNNGV. The V end was cut by 4 bases, the J end by 2 bases, with 15 bases between. The CDR3 is 16 residues long. CDR3 nucleotides: TGTGCCAGCAGCTCCTTTGGCGACTGGACTGGAAACACCATATATTTT. Protein product: CASSSFGDWTGNTIYF.

This chain uses TRBV7-9 with TRBJ2-1; D is uncertain. The CDR3 consists of 14 residues. V was cut by 7 bases and J by 5 bases, with 15 bases left in between. CDR1 and CDR2 from the germline V gene are SEHNR and FQNEAQ (reference sequence). Written as DNA, the CDR3 is TGTGCCAGCACCCTAAGGGCAGTGGACAATGAGCAGTTCTTC. This gives the protein CASTLRAVDNEQFF. Combining the CDR3 with reference TRBV7-9 and TRBJ2-1 gives the whole variable domain DTGVSQNPRHKITKRGQNVTFRCDPISEHNRLYWYRQTLGQGPEFLTYFQNEAQLEKSRLLSDRFSAERPKGSFSTLEIQRTEQGDSAMYLCASTLRAVDNEQFFGPGTRLTVL.

This clonotype was seen only a few times. The chain has TRBV29-1 and TRBJ1-2; TRBD1 aligns across 10 bases. Germline V gene sequence: CDR1 SQVTM, CDR2 ANQGSEA. V shed 7 bases and J 3 bases; nucleotides not matched to a gene: 8. The CDR3 spans 14 residues. The CDR3, as DNA: TGCAGCGCTCTTGGACAGGGGGTAGACTATGGCTACACCTTC. As protein: CSALGQGVDYGYTF.

This clonotype turned up a few times. V and J are TRBV29-1 and TRBJ2-1, with D possibly matching TRBD1 (5 bases). V was cut by 5 bases and J by 0 bases, with 11 bases left in between. The CDR3 consists of 14 residues. The germline V gene has CDR1 SQVTM and CDR2 ANQGSEA. DNA of the CDR3: TGCAGCGTTAGACGACAGACCTCCTACAATGAGCAGTTCTTC. It yields the protein CSVRRQTSYNEQFF.

The chain has TRBV6-2 or TRBV6-3 and TRBJ2-5, with D perhaps matching TRBD2 (6 bases). The length of the CDR3 is 13 residues. Trimming took 6 bases from V and 9 from J, leaving 17 bases between them. Germline V gene data show CDR1 as MNHEY and CDR2 as SVGEGT. This chain's CDR3 is CASSSGFSGAQYF. The CDR3 bases are TGTGCCAGCAGCTCAGGATTTTCGGGGGCCCAGTACTTC.

V and J are TRBV24-1 and TRBJ2-7, with D perhaps given as TRBD1 or TRBD2 (5 bases each). Trimming removed 5 bases from V and 3 bases from J, with 10 bases in between. The V gene's germline CDR1 is KGHDR and CDR2 SFDVKD. The CDR3 runs to 13 residues. The CDR3 loop reads CATSGGTFYEQYF. CDR3 in DNA: TGTGCCACCAGTGGGGGGACCTTCTACGAGCAGTACTTC.

The gene calls are TRBV6-5 and TRBJ1-4; D might be TRBD1 (5 bases). V was pared by 2 bases and J by 0 bases, with 16 bases between. Germline V CDR1 and CDR2: MNHEY, SVGAGI. The CDR3 sequence is 18 residues long. CDR3 loop: CASSYRAGRTATNEKLFF. The CDR3 coding sequence is TGTGCCAGCAGTTACAGGGCAGGGCGAACTGCAACTAATGAAAAACTGTTTTTT.

The gene calls are TRBV5-1 and TRBJ1-1, with 9 bases that match TRBD1. The CDR3 covers 14 residues. Looked up from germline, CDR1 is SGHRS and CDR2 is YFSETQ. V shed 4 bases, J shed 5 bases, and the junction held 6 bases outside the gene matches. CDR3 in DNA: TGCGCCAGCAGCCCACAGGGGGCGCGGACTGAAGCTTTCTTT. Its translation is CASSPQGARTEAFF. Full variable domain (outside the CDR3, taken from reference TRBV5-1 and TRBJ1-1): KAGVTQTPRYLIKTRGQQVTLSCSPISGHRSVSWYQQTPGQGLQFLFEYFSETQRNKGNFPGRFSGRQFSNSRSEMNVSTLELGDSALYLCASSPQGARTEAFFGQGTRLTVV.

This clonotype was counted a few times. V is TRBV7-2 and J is TRBJ1-2, with D uncertain. Germline V gene sequence: CDR1 SGHTA, CDR2 FQGNSA. Trimming removed 1 base at V and 8 bases at J, with 11 bases between. The CDR3 is 13 residues long. CDR3 sequence: CASSLVSTDGYTF. The CDR3 nucleotides are TGTGCCAGCAGCTTAGTCTCGACGGACGGCTACACCTTC.

This clonotype was detected a few times. This chain uses TRBV5-1 with TRBJ2-5, with a weak D call TRBD2 (6 bases). Trimming cost V 2 bases and J 7 bases, with 18 bases left between them. CDR1 is SGHRS, CDR2 YFSETQ, per germline. The CDR3 length is 15 residues. The CDR3 protein is CASSLSGLPSGTQYF. In DNA form, the CDR3 reads TGCGCCAGCAGCTTATCGGGACTCCCTTCTGGGACCCAGTACTTC.

This clonotype came up a few times. The chain employs TRBV11-1 and TRBJ2-1; TRBD1 agrees at 10 bases. V trimming: 8 bases; J trimming: 8 bases; junction bases outside the gene matches: 12. The CDR3 totals 15 residues. Germline V gene sequence: CDR1 SGHAT, CDR2 FQDESV (reference sequence). Written as DNA, the CDR3 is TGTGCCAGCCGAGGCCGGGACAGGGGTTTCGATGAGCAGTTCTTC. Its translation is CASRGRDRGFDEQFF. The complete variable domain, with remaining parts taken from reference TRBV11-1 and TRBJ2-1, reads EAEVAQSPRYKITEKSQAVAFWCDPISGHATLYWYRQILGQGPELLVQFQDESVVDDSQLPKDRFSAERLKGVDSTLKIQPAELGDSAMYLCASRGRDRGFDEQFFGPGTRLTVL.

The chain has TRBV4-2 and TRBJ1-6, with TRBD1 identical over 8 bases. The CDR3 consists of 18 residues. The germline V gene has CDR1 LGHNA and CDR2 YNFKEQ. V dropped 0 bases and J dropped 14; count of bases not matched to a gene: 18. DNA of the CDR3: TGTGCCAGCAGCCAAGAAGAAGTAAGGACAGGGAATCAATTCACCCTCCACTTT. Residues: CASSQEEVRTGNQFTLHF.

The V gene is TRBV5-1, the J gene TRBJ2-5; 9 bases map to TRBD1. V shed 4 bases, J shed 3 bases, and the junction held 4 bases outside the gene matches. Germline loops: CDR1 SGHRS, CDR2 YFSETQ. The CDR3 extends over 14 amino acids. Here the CDR3 DNA reads TGCGCCAGCAGCCTACGGGACAGGGAAGAGACCCAGTACTTC. Translation: CASSLRDREETQYF.

This sequence joins TRBV20-1 and TRBJ2-1; 9 bases fit TRBD1. Unmatched junction bases numbered 3, after V lost 3 bases and J lost 3 bases. Germline V lookup: CDR1 DFQATT, CDR2 SNEGSKA (reference sequence). The CDR3 is 14 residues long. The CDR3 loop is CSARGQGGYNEQFF. In DNA form, the CDR3 reads TGCAGTGCTAGGGGACAGGGCGGCTACAATGAGCAGTTCTTC.

A few counts support this clonotype. The rearrangement links TRBV9 to TRBJ2-5; 9 positions agree with TRBD2. J was trimmed by 0 bases and V by 0 bases; bases with no gene match: 3. The CDR3 totals 16 residues. The germline V gene encodes CDR1 SGDLS and CDR2 YYNGEE. The CDR3: CASSVGSGGNQETQYF. For the CDR3, the DNA is TGTGCCAGCAGCGTAGGGAGCGGGGGGAACCAAGAGACCCAGTACTTC. Using reference TRBV9 and TRBJ2-5 for the parts outside the CDR3, the full variable domain is DSGVTQTPKHLITATGQRVTLRCSPRSGDLSVYWYQQSLDQGLQFLIQYYNGEERAKGNILERFSAQQFPDLHSELNLSSLELGDSALYFCASSVGSGGNQETQYFGPGTRLLVL.

The chain recombines TRBV7-2 with TRBJ2-1; D gene ambiguous. This CDR3 region has 15 residues. Between the trimmed V and J ends, which lost 0 bases and 3 bases, there was a span of 9 bases. Germline V gene lookup returns CDR1 SGHTA and CDR2 FQGNSA. The CDR3 bases are TGTGCCAGCAGCTTAGCATATGGGATCTACAATGAGCAGTTCTTC. It translates to CASSLAYGIYNEQFF.

Comment on this clonotype: One end of the junction fails to match germline, which may point to a read error. The rearrangement joins TRBV5-6 to TRBJ1-1; the D gene is possibly TRBD1 (5 bases). Germline-derived CDR1 and CDR2 are SGHDT and YYEEEE. The CDR3 runs to 15 residues. The CDR3 reads CAGSFWGGGGTEAFF. The CDR3 DNA sequence: TGTGCCGGCAGCTTCTGGGGCGGGGGTGGCACTGAAGCTTTCTTT.

This clonotype was seen at least ten times. The chain carries TRBV7-6 and TRBJ2-5; the D is unclear. The CDR3 loop spans 13 amino acids. V lost 5 bases and J lost 5, with 12 bases in between. Germline V gene sequence: CDR1 SGHVS, CDR2 FNYEAQ. CDR3 loop: CASSRDPKETQYF. The CDR3 DNA is TGTGCCAGCAGCCGCGACCCTAAGGAGACCCAGTACTTC.

J is TRBJ2-1 and V is TRBV5-6; 12 bases fit TRBD2. CDR3 length equals 15 residues. CDR1 is SGHDT, CDR2 YYEEEE, per germline. The ends lost 1 base at V and 9 bases at J; junction bases unmatched: 5. CDR3 bases: TGTGCCAGCAGCTTGCGTACGACTAGCGGGGGTGAGCAGTTCTTC. This translates into CASSLRTTSGGEQFF.

This clonotype has just a few counts. V usage is TRBV29-1 and J usage is TRBJ1-2; D not certain. V lost 3 bases and J 5 bases, leaving 7 bases between the germline ends. The CDR3 length is 11 residues. Germline V CDR1 and CDR2: SQVTM, ANQGSEA. The CDR3 sequence is CSVEYGYGYTF. The CDR3 nucleotides read TGCAGCGTTGAGTACGGGTATGGCTACACCTTC.

With respect to this clonotype: The junction departs from the called germline gene at one end, perhaps through a read error. This chain links TRBV7-3 with TRBJ1-1; D gene ambiguous. Germline lookup yields CDR1 SGHTA and CDR2 FQGTGA. CDR3 size: 13 residues. DNA of the CDR3: TGTGCCAACAGCTTAAATATGGGGACTGAAGCTTTCTTT. This translates into CANSLNMGTEAFF. The full variable domain, with the rest looked up from reference TRBV7-3 and TRBJ1-1, is GAGVSQTPSNKVTEKGKYVELRCDPISGHTALYWYRQSLGQGPEFLIYFQGTGAADDSGLPNDRFFAVRPEGSVSTLKIQRTERGDSAVYLCANSLNMGTEAFFGQGTRLTVV.

The gene calls are TRBV12-3 or TRBV12-4 and TRBJ2-7, with D possibly being TRBD2 (5 bases). V was cut by 3 bases and J by 4 bases, with 19 bases left in between. CDR3 length equals 16 residues. Here the CDR3 DNA reads TGTGCCAGCAGTTTGGGAGAACGTTTGCTTCGTTACGAGCAGTACTTC. Its protein product is CASSLGERLLRYEQYF.

There are a few counts of this clonotype. The CDR3 sequence is CASSVEGRMDTEAFF. For the CDR3, the DNA is TGTGCCAGCAGCGTAGAAGGGAGGATGGACACTGAAGCTTTCTTT. The chain combines TRBV9 with TRBJ1-1; D is undetermined. Trimming removed 0 bases at V and 3 bases at J, with 12 bases between. Germline CDR1 is SGDLS and CDR2 is YYNGEE. The CDR3 totals 15 residues.

This clonotype was observed a handful of times. The chain recombines TRBV3-1 with TRBJ2-7, with a tentative D call TRBD1 (6 bases). This CDR3 has 15 amino acids. CDR1 is LGHDT and CDR2 is YNNKEL in the germline V gene (reference sequence). Trimming pared 4 bases from V and 4 bases from J, leaving 17 bases between. In nucleotides, the CDR3 is TGTGCCAGCAGCCCCGAGTGGCGGACAGTTTACGAGCAGTACTTC. This translates into CASSPEWRTVYEQYF.

This clonotype was found a few times. The chain employs TRBV20-1 and TRBJ2-3; D is undetermined. Germline V gene lookup returns CDR1 DFQATT and CDR2 SNEGSKA (reference sequence). The CDR3 contains 13 residues. V was clipped by 3 bases and J by 4 bases, with 11 bases between them. CDR3 nucleotides: TGCAGTGCTAGCCTCCAGTCTTCAGATACGCAGTATTTT. Its protein is CSASLQSSDTQYF.

This chain connects TRBV12-5 to TRBJ2-5; 8 bases are a match to TRBD2. V gave up 2 bases and J gave up 6 bases; unmatched junction bases: 5. CDR3 length: 14 residues. CDR1 is LGHNT and CDR2 is FRNRAP in the germline V gene. The CDR3 sequence is CASGLSGGPKTQYF. The CDR3, as DNA: TGTGCTAGTGGTTTGTCGGGAGGGCCAAAGACCCAGTACTTC. The whole variable domain, filled in from reference TRBV12-5 and TRBJ2-5, reads DARVTQTPRHKVTEMGQEVTMRCQPILGHNTVFWYRQTMMQGLELLAYFRNRAPLDDSGMPKDRFSAEMPDATLATLKIQPSEPRDSAVYFCASGLSGGPKTQYFGPGTRLLVL.

This chain uses TRBV9 with TRBJ1-4; 9 bases align to TRBD1. CDR3 length: 15 residues. V shed 6 bases and J 2 bases; nucleotides not matched to a gene: 5. The V gene's germline CDR1 is SGDLS and CDR2 YYNGEE. The CDR3 sequence: CASTDGTGTNEKLFF. DNA for the CDR3: TGTGCCAGCACCGATGGGACAGGGACTAATGAAAAACTGTTTTTT.

The sample holds many counts of this clonotype. This sequence joins TRBV20-1 and TRBJ1-2, with 9 bases identical to TRBD1. Germline V gene data show CDR1 as DFQATT and CDR2 as SNEGSKA (reference sequence). CDR3 length: 13 amino acids. The V segment lost 5 bases and the J segment 6 bases; nucleotides outside the gene matches: 7. The CDR3 here is CSAVRDRVDGYTF. Here the CDR3 DNA reads TGCAGTGCTGTCCGGGACAGGGTAGATGGCTACACCTTC.